What follows are 17 T cell receptor beta chains derived from one specimen sequenced in a study of T cells expressing NK-cell markers. TCRdb re-called the 5' RACE reads; one entry per CDR3 protein, DNA not given. The listing records roughly 110,000 distinct CDR3 sequences. The sample was blood T cells: a sorted CD56 or NKG2C T cell subset, CD4+ or CD8+ T cells, or bulk PBMC T cells (not recorded which). The receptors stem from a woman between 18 and 70 years old in good health.

This chain links TRBV6-2 or TRBV6-3 with TRBJ2-5. The CDR3 runs to 13 residues. The V gene's germline CDR1 is MNHEY and CDR2 SVGEGT. The CDR3 spells CASSGSRAETQYF.

The chain couples TRBV19 to TRBJ2-1; TCRdb calls TRBD2, which cannot be checked without DNA. The CDR3 runs 16 residues. CDR1 is LNHDA, CDR2 SQIVND, per germline (reference sequence). The CDR3 spells CASSIVPGLTYNEQFF.

This rearrangement joins TRBV10-1 to TRBJ2-5; as DNA is missing, the TRBD1 call by TCRdb cannot be tested. CDR3 length equals 13 residues. Germline V gene sequence: CDR1 WNHNN, CDR2 SYGVQD (reference sequence). CDR3 in amino acids: CASSEGGGETQYF.

The rearrangement uses TRBV5-4 and TRBJ2-1; TCRdb calls TRBD2, which cannot be checked without DNA. The CDR3 contains 15 residues. Germline CDR1 and CDR2: SGHNT and YYREEE (reference sequence). Here the CDR3 reads CASSTTSGRANEQFF.

This chain links TRBV14 with TRBJ1-5. The CDR3 has 14 amino acids. CDR1 is SGHDN and CDR2 is FVKESK in the germline V gene. The CDR3 is CASSQRGFNQPQHF.

This rearrangement joins TRBV5-1 to TRBJ2-4. This CDR3 is 14 amino acids long. Germline assignment: CDR1 SGHRS and CDR2 YFSETQ. The CDR3 here is CASSLAPVVDIQYF.

The chain uses TRBV12-3 or TRBV12-4 and TRBJ2-1; the TCRdb call, TRBD1, lacks DNA for checking. The CDR3 contains 14 residues. The CDR3: CASYPGLTYNEQFF.

The V gene is TRBV27, the J gene TRBJ2-1; TCRdb's D gene call, TRBD2, goes unchecked for lack of DNA. The CDR3 length is 16 residues. Germline CDR1 is MNHEY and CDR2 is SMNVEV (reference sequence). CDR3 amino acids: CASRPPGLASFNEQFF.

The rearrangement joins TRBV7-9 to TRBJ2-5; TCRdb lists TRBD1, though no DNA is available to test this call. Germline V CDR1 and CDR2: SEHNR, FQNEAQ (reference sequence). This CDR3 spans 17 amino acids. The CDR3 protein is CASSAYGDRAFWETQYF.

The chain links TRBV12-3 or TRBV12-4 to TRBJ2-5; lacking DNA, the TRBD1 call made by TCRdb goes unchecked. The CDR3 runs 14 residues. This CDR3 is CASRPPGGTETQYF.

The CDR3 reads CASSQDRGDYGYTF. The gene calls are TRBV4-3 and TRBJ1-2. The CDR3 consists of 14 residues. Germline CDR1 and CDR2: LGHNA and YSLEER.

This chain links TRBV6-1 with TRBJ2-7; TCRdb designates TRBD2, a call that cannot be tested without DNA. The germline CDR1 and CDR2 sequences are MNHNS and SASEGT. This CDR3 has 16 amino acids. CDR3 in amino acids: CASRPKLAGALYEQYF.

The gene calls are TRBV6-2 or TRBV6-3 and TRBJ2-7; there is no DNA to check the TCRdb D call of TRBD2. CDR1 and CDR2 (germline): MNHEY, SVGEGT. CDR3 length: 13 amino acids. The CDR3 loop is CASSSGEAYEQYF.

J is TRBJ2-1 and V is TRBV7-2; TCRdb proposes TRBD1, but this gene call is untestable without DNA. The CDR3 is 14 residues long. Germline CDR1 reads SGHTA; CDR2 reads FQGNSA. This chain's CDR3 is CASSLVTGANEQFF.

V usage is TRBV20-1 and J usage is TRBJ2-1; TCRdb designates TRBD1, a call that cannot be tested without DNA. The CDR3 runs 13 residues. Germline CDR1 and CDR2: DFQATT and SNEGSKA (reference sequence). CDR3 loop: CSAKVTGYNEQFF.

The J gene is TRBJ2-7, the V gene TRBV11-2. The germline V gene has CDR1 SGHAT and CDR2 FQNNGV. This CDR3 has 13 residues. CDR3 in amino acids: CASSLYPNYEQYF.

The chain links TRBV29-1 to TRBJ1-3; TCRdb names TRBD1, which stays unverified in the absence of DNA. Germline-derived CDR1 and CDR2 are SQVTM and ANQGSEA. CDR3 length: 14 amino acids. This CDR3 reads CSVRTGGYGNTIYF.